The 18 T cell receptor beta chains below all came from one sample that was sequenced in a study of blood T cell repertoires in COVID-19. Here immunoSEQ multiplex PCR was the method, and the copy in TCRdb shows in-frame clones only, minus some. This table has about 230,000 clones, around 92% appearing once. The sample consisted of PBMCs or T cells enriched from blood (not recorded which). These receptors were collected from a woman younger than 45 with acute COVID-19.

The V and J genes are TRBV6-5 and TRBJ2-2, with 7 positions matching TRBD1. Looked up from germline, CDR1 is MNHEY and CDR2 is SVGAGI. V was pared by 6 bases and J by 5 bases, with 6 bases of the junction left unmatched. The CDR3 covers 14 residues. CDR3 residues: CASRRGRDTGELFF. As DNA, the CDR3 is TGTGCCAGCAGAAGGGGGCGAGATACCGGGGAGCTGTTTTTT.

The rearrangement uses TRBV5-1 and TRBJ2-3, with D unresolved. This CDR3 is 14 amino acids long. Germline values: CDR1 SGHRS, CDR2 YFSETQ. Between the trimmed V and J ends, which lost 3 bases and 1 base, there was a span of 9 bases. CDR3 nucleotide sequence: TGCGCCAGCAGCTCCCTTTCGGGCACAGATACGCAGTATTTT. Translation: CASSSLSGTDTQYF. Based on the CDR3 plus reference TRBV5-1 and TRBJ2-3, the full variable domain is KAGVTQTPRYLIKTRGQQVTLSCSPISGHRSVSWYQQTPGQGLQFLFEYFSETQRNKGNFPGRFSGRQFSNSRSEMNVSTLELGDSALYLCASSSLSGTDTQYFGPGTRLTVL.

The chain uses TRBV19 and TRBJ2-1, with TRBD1 matching over 7 bases. V was clipped by 6 bases and J by 0 bases; unmatched bases: 5. The CDR3 length is 15 residues. Germline V gives CDR1 LNHDA, CDR2 SQIVND (reference sequence). CDR3 amino acids: CASRMTGSSYNEQFF. DNA for the CDR3: TGTGCCAGTAGAATGACAGGGAGCTCCTACAATGAGCAGTTCTTC. The full variable domain, in which reference TRBV19 and TRBJ2-1 provide the parts outside the CDR3, is DGGITQSPKYLFRKEGQNVTLSCEQNLNHDAMYWYRQDPGQGLRLIYYSQIVNDFQKGDIAEGYSVSREKKESFPLTVTSAQKNPTAFYLCASRMTGSSYNEQFFGPGTRLTVL.

The chain joins TRBV2 to TRBJ2-7; 12 nucleotides agree with TRBD2. This CDR3 spans 17 amino acids. Germline CDR1 and CDR2: SNHLY and FYNNEI. V lost 5 bases, J lost 5 bases, and 13 bases stayed unmatched. Here the CDR3 reads CASSLTSGGYLVNEQYF. Written as DNA, the CDR3 is TGTGCCAGCAGTCTGACTAGCGGGGGTTACCTAGTCAACGAGCAGTACTTC.

J is TRBJ2-1 and V is TRBV11-2; 9 bases match TRBD2. Trimming cost V 1 base and J 8 bases; bases outside gene matches: 12. The germline gives CDR1 SGHAT, CDR2 FQNNGV. This CDR3 region has 17 residues. The CDR3 DNA reads as TGTGCCAGCAGCTTAGGAAAGGGGCCGGGACTAGCCGATGAGCAGTTCTTC. It encodes CASSLGKGPGLADEQFF. The variable domain in full, with the rest retrieved from reference TRBV11-2 and TRBJ2-1, is EAGVAQSPRYKIIEKRQSVAFWCNPISGHATLYWYQQILGQGPKLLIQFQNNGVVDDSQLPKDRFSAERLKGVDSTLKIQPAKLEDSAVYLCASSLGKGPGLADEQFFGPGTRLTVL.

The chain recombines TRBV20-1 with TRBJ1-2; a possible D gene is TRBD1 (5 bases). The germline V gene encodes CDR1 DFQATT and CDR2 SNEGSKA (reference sequence). The V and J ends lost 3 bases and 7 bases respectively, with 18 bases between them. The CDR3 sequence is 14 residues long. The CDR3 DNA follows: TGCAGTGCTAGTATCCCGCAGGGCGCGCTTGGCTACACCTTC. It codes for CSASIPQGALGYTF.

V and J are TRBV30 and TRBJ1-1; TRBD1 matches at 8 bases. The V segment lost 7 bases and the J segment 3 bases; nucleotides outside the gene matches: 16. The CDR3 is 16 residues long. CDR1 GTSNPN and CDR2 SVGIG come from the germline V gene (reference sequence). The CDR3 loop reads CAFSSGTGNFDTEAFF. For the CDR3, the DNA is TGTGCCTTCTCCTCCGGGACAGGCAACTTTGACACTGAAGCTTTCTTT.

This clone was counted once. The chain carries TRBV3-1 (or the pseudogene TRBV3-2) and TRBJ2-5, with D possibly being TRBD2 (5 bases). Germline assignment: CDR1 LGHDT and CDR2 YNNKEL (reference sequence). V was pared by 5 bases and J by 4 bases, with 11 bases between. The CDR3 is made up of 13 amino acids. CDR3 sequence: CASSGRVRETQYF. For the CDR3, the DNA is TGTGCCAGCAGCGGGCGGGTCAGAGAGACCCAGTACTTC.

V usage is TRBV19 and J usage is TRBJ1-4, with 7 bases identical to TRBD1. The CDR3 has 14 amino acids. Germline CDR1 and CDR2: LNHDA and SQIVND (reference sequence). The V and J ends lost 3 bases and 8 bases, in that order; junction bases with no gene match: 6. CDR3 bases: TGTGCCAGTAGTATCAGGGGGAAGGGGGAAAAACTGTTTTTT. Amino acids: CASSIRGKGEKLFF.

The table lists this clone with a count of one. The chain links TRBV13 to TRBJ1-6; D is ambiguous. From germline, CDR1 is PRHDT and CDR2 FYEKMQ (reference sequence). V gave up 3 bases and J gave up 3 bases, with 9 bases separating them. This CDR3 has 15 amino acids. CDR3 in DNA: TGTGCCAGCAGCTTTGGAGAAAACTATAATTCACCCCTCCACTTT. This encodes CASSFGENYNSPLHF.

The chain employs TRBV7-9 and TRBJ1-1, with D uncertain. This CDR3 has 13 residues. Germline V gene data show CDR1 as SEHNR and CDR2 as FQNEAQ (reference sequence). V was shortened by 1 base and J by 8 bases, with 11 bases between the two germline ends. CDR3 amino acids: CASSLVDGNEAFF. The CDR3 DNA sequence: TGTGCCAGCAGCTTAGTGGACGGGAACGAAGCTTTCTTT.

The rearrangement links TRBV19 to TRBJ2-3; 9 nucleotides agree with TRBD1. Losses at the gene ends were 10 bases for V and 1 base for J; bases not matched to a gene: 3. CDR1 is LNHDA, CDR2 SQIVND, per germline (reference sequence). There are 13 residues in the CDR3. The CDR3: CATGQGGTDTQYF. The DNA for the CDR3 is TGTGCCACGGGACAGGGAGGCACAGATACGCAGTATTTT.

The chain uses TRBV3-1 (or the pseudogene TRBV3-2) and TRBJ1-5; a weak D match, TRBD1 (6 bases). V lost 2 bases to trimming and J lost 6 bases, with 14 bases between them. Germline CDR1 is LGHDT and CDR2 is YNNKEL (reference sequence). The CDR3 spans 15 residues. The CDR3 here is CASSQKGGGSQPQHF. CDR3 coding DNA: TGTGCCAGCAGCCAAAAAGGGGGGGGGAGTCAGCCCCAGCATTTT.

The V and J genes are TRBV4-3 and TRBJ1-6; 8 bases are shared with TRBD1. J gave up 10 bases and V 0 bases, and 8 bases lay outside the gene matches. Germline CDR1 and CDR2: LGHNA and YSLEER. The CDR3 spans 16 residues. CDR3 bases: TGCGCCAGCAGCCAAGATATAGGACAGGGTTCCTCACCCCTCCACTTT. This translates into CASSQDIGQGSSPLHF.

As for this clone: The same CDR3 arises from other DNA sequences in this sample as well. V gene TRBV5-4 combines with J gene TRBJ1-4, with D unclear. This CDR3 is 14 amino acids long. Germline V gene data show CDR1 as SGHNT and CDR2 as YYREEE (reference sequence). V was cut by 0 bases and J by 1 base, with 4 bases left in between. The CDR3 DNA reads as TGTGCCAGCAGCTTGGCGGGAACTAATGAAAAACTGTTTTTT. Translated: CASSLAGTNEKLFF.

The chain carries TRBV6-4 and TRBJ1-1, with a weak D call TRBD1 (6 bases). Germline lookup yields CDR1 MRHNA and CDR2 SNTAGT. Between the trimmed V and J ends, which lost 6 bases and 0 bases, there was a span of 11 bases. CDR3 length equals 14 residues. CDR3: CASRGQRMNTEAFF. In DNA, the CDR3 is TGTGCCAGCAGAGGACAGAGAATGAACACTGAAGCTTTCTTT.

This clone appeared a single time. The gene calls are TRBV7-2 and TRBJ1-2; D is perhaps TRBD1 (6 bases). Germline loops: CDR1 SGHTA, CDR2 FQGNSA. The CDR3 is made up of 12 amino acids. The germline V and J ends were trimmed by 5 bases and 7 bases, with 11 bases remaining between them. CDR3 in DNA: TGTGCCAGCAGCACGACGACAGGTGGCTACACCTTC. Its protein product is CASSTTTGGYTF.

This clone has a handful of counts. The chain has TRBV5-1 and TRBJ1-5, with TRBD1 identical over 7 bases. The germline V gene has CDR1 SGHRS and CDR2 YFSETQ. Trimming cost V 4 bases and J 3 bases; bases outside gene matches: 7. The CDR3 is 15 amino acids. The CDR3: CASSLGDRLNQPQHF. The CDR3 DNA sequence: TGCGCCAGCAGCCTAGGGGACAGACTCAATCAGCCCCAGCATTTT. Filled out from reference TRBV5-1 and TRBJ1-5, the complete variable domain reads KAGVTQTPRYLIKTRGQQVTLSCSPISGHRSVSWYQQTPGQGLQFLFEYFSETQRNKGNFPGRFSGRQFSNSRSEMNVSTLELGDSALYLCASSLGDRLNQPQHFGDGTRLSIL.